This passage covers 6 T cell receptor beta chains from one sample sequenced in a study of cytomegalovirus exposure and HLA in healthy donors listed by TCRdb under 2017. The library was obtained by the immunoSEQ multiplex PCR assay. A mixture of 60 forward primers for TCR Vbeta segments and 13 reverse primers for TCR Jbeta segments was used in the multiplex PCR. What TCRdb holds here is the immuneACCESS table cut down to in-frame rearrangements. Part of the clones is not present; checked against another copy, under half of the missing clones reflect an unresolved V gene, and the others are unexplained. The table for this sample lists around 300,000 clones; 72% of them were counted only once. In total, the top ten clones hold under 3% of the sample. Sequenced input: PBMCs. The receptors shown here come from a female donor in good health and CMV-seronegative.

This clone has only one observation. This chain connects TRBV5-1 to TRBJ1-2; D remains unclear. This CDR3 is 12 amino acids long. The germline V gene has CDR1 SGHRS and CDR2 YFSETQ. The germline V and J ends were trimmed by 5 bases and 2 bases, with 7 bases remaining between them. CDR3 DNA sequence: TGCGCCAGCAGACTTGAAAACTATGGCTACACCTTC. Translated: CASRLENYGYTF.

This clone has just one count. The V gene is TRBV7-9, the J gene TRBJ2-3; 7 bases are a match to TRBD2. J lost 0 bases, V lost 3 bases, and 9 bases had no gene match. CDR1 and CDR2 from the germline V gene are SEHNR and FQNEAQ (reference sequence). The CDR3 runs to 17 residues. Written as DNA, the CDR3 is TGTGCCAGCAGCTTTAGCGGGTCCTCCTCTAGCACAGATACGCAGTATTTT. Its protein product is CASSFSGSSSSTDTQYF.

The V gene is TRBV6-1, the J gene TRBJ2-1; 10 bases are shared with TRBD2. V was clipped by 11 bases and J by 2 bases; unmatched bases: 6. CDR3 length equals 14 residues. CDR1 MNHNS and CDR2 SASEGT come from the germline V gene. The CDR3 region has the DNA TGTGCCGGTAAGCGGGAGGGTACCTACAATGAGCAGTTCTTC. Its protein product is CAGKREGTYNEQFF.

This clone was found once. This chain joins TRBV5-6 and TRBJ2-3; D is possibly TRBD1 (6 bases). The CDR3 is made up of 14 amino acids. From germline, CDR1 is SGHDT and CDR2 YYEEEE. The V and J ends lost 5 bases and 4 bases respectively, with 14 bases between them. In DNA form, the CDR3 reads TGTGCCAGCAGTCGTCCTCAGGGGCCAGATACGCAGTATTTT. As protein: CASSRPQGPDTQYF.

This clone occurred once. V usage is TRBV2 and J usage is TRBJ2-6; 8 bases fit TRBD1. The length of the CDR3 is 16 residues. Germline CDR1 is SNHLY and CDR2 is FYNNEI. V lost 6 bases to trimming and J lost 4 bases; unmatched junction nucleotides: 8. CDR3 in amino acids: CASSKATGAGANVLTF. CDR3 coding DNA: TGTGCCAGCAGCAAAGCGACAGGGGCAGGGGCCAACGTCCTGACTTTC.

The V gene is TRBV30, the J gene TRBJ2-3; weak D call: TRBD2 (6 bases). The CDR3 totals 15 residues. CDR1 is GTSNPN and CDR2 is SVGIG in the germline V gene (reference sequence). The V and J ends lost 1 base and 0 bases respectively, with 11 bases between them. The CDR3, as DNA: TGTGCCTGGAGTGGTGACGGGACTAGCACAGATACGCAGTATTTT. It is translated as CAWSGDGTSTDTQYF.